This T cell receptor (beta chain) was found in a study of vaccination and CD4 T cells after COVID-19. An Oncomine TCR Beta short-read assay was used to sequence the DNA from cultured CD4+ T cells. Investigators obtained genomic DNA by extraction from cultured CD4+ T cells. TCRdb redid the calling of the PCR reads with MiXCR, one entry per CDR3 protein. The sample consists of some 23,000 distinct CDR3 sequences, under 45% of them appearing once. Whole-study results and caveats: Convalescent patients' clones that were vaccine-specific were spike mono-reactive in 304 of 307 cases.

As concerns this clonotype: The antigen is unknown.

Treatment described: roughly 11-day PBMC culture with coronavirus spike peptide pools or control peptides (ViraFEST assay). ViraFEST grew antigen-specific T cells using peptide pools, then sequenced TCRs. Germline loops: CDR1 DFQATT, CDR2 SNEGSKA (reference sequence). CDR3 length equals 19 residues. J was trimmed by 1 base and V by 3 bases; bases with no gene match: 11. The rearrangement uses TRBV20-1 and TRBJ2-1; 14 bases match TRBD2. The sequences come from CD4+ T cells from blood, cultured in vitro, collected before SARS-CoV-2 vaccination. The sequence came from a human donor who received a COVID-19 vaccine. The CDR3: CSASSGGLAGVRSYNEQFF. In DNA, the CDR3 is TGCAGTGCTAGCTCGGGGGGACTAGCGGGGGTAAGGTCCTACAATGAGCAGTTCTTC.